These T cell receptor beta chains were read from a single sample in a study of control samples from healthy donors and cancer patients. Sequenced by immunoSEQ multiplex PCR; TCRdb stores in-frame clones only, minus some. The profile covers fewer than 95,000 clones, with around four fifths appearing a single time and approximately 20% taken by the ten largest. Sequences were obtained from blood. The receptors come from a man younger than 45 in good health. CDR3s include the opening cysteine and the closing phenylalanine or tryptophan. The order of the fields is V gene, D gene, clone size, J gene, CDR3 protein, CDR3 DNA. A D gene is named only where the DNA matches it firmly. Not every row has a clone size; where given, it reads once, few, many or a size class.

v_gene: TRBV5-1; d_gene: TRBD1; abundance: .; j_gene: TRBJ1-1; CDR3aa: CASSLAGGEAFF; CDR3nt: TGCGCCAGCAGCTTGGCAGGGGGTGAAGCTTTCTTT
v_gene: TRBV7-8; d_gene: .; abundance: .; j_gene: TRBJ1-2; CDR3aa: CASLLRRAMNYGYTF; CDR3nt: TGTGCCAGCCTTTTAAGGAGGGCCATGAACTATGGCTACACCTTC
v_gene: TRBV9; d_gene: .; abundance: .; j_gene: TRBJ1-5; CDR3aa: CASSWTDSSGPQHF; CDR3nt: TGTGCCAGCAGTTGGACAGACTCATCCGGGCCCCAGCATTTT
v_gene: TRBV20-1; d_gene: .; abundance: .; j_gene: TRBJ1-2; CDR3aa: CSASLRRTNYGYTF; CDR3nt: TGCAGTGCTAGTCTACGCAGGACTAACTATGGCTACACCTTC
v_gene: TRBV30; d_gene: .; abundance: once; j_gene: TRBJ1-5; CDR3aa: CAWSGRSNQPQHF; CDR3nt: TGTGCCTGGAGTGGACGGAGCAATCAGCCCCAGCATTTT
v_gene: TRBV7-9; d_gene: .; abundance: .; j_gene: TRBJ2-1; CDR3aa: CASSLYETPFNEQFF; CDR3nt: TGTGCCAGCAGCTTGTATGAGACTCCCTTTAATGAGCAGTTCTTC
v_gene: TRBV30; d_gene: .; abundance: .; j_gene: TRBJ1-2; CDR3aa: CAWSLPTGSVLYGYTF; CDR3nt: TGTGCCTGGAGCCTCCCTACAGGGTCCGTCCTCTATGGCTACACCTTC
v_gene: TRBV4-2; d_gene: .; abundance: once; j_gene: TRBJ1-1; CDR3aa: CASSQLAGNTEAFF; CDR3nt: TGTGCCAGCAGCCAATTGGCAGGGAACACTGAAGCTTTCTTT
v_gene: TRBV7-9; d_gene: TRBD2; abundance: few; j_gene: TRBJ2-1; CDR3aa: CASSLRLAGANNEQFF; CDR3nt: TGTGCCAGCAGCTTAAGGCTAGCGGGGGCCAACAATGAGCAGTTCTTC
v_gene: TRBV9; d_gene: .; abundance: once; j_gene: TRBJ1-4; CDR3aa: CASSPRTAATNEKLFF; CDR3nt: TGTGCCAGCAGCCCTCGGACAGCTGCAACTAATGAAAAACTGTTTTTT
v_gene: TRBV19; d_gene: .; abundance: .; j_gene: TRBJ1-5; CDR3aa: CASSIRVRRIYNQPQHF; CDR3nt: TGTGCCAGTAGTATTAGGGTCAGGAGGATCTACAATCAGCCCCAGCATTTT
v_gene: TRBV5-1; d_gene: .; abundance: .; j_gene: TRBJ2-2; CDR3aa: CASSSQGSTGELFF; CDR3nt: TGCGCCAGCAGCTCCCAGGGATCAACCGGGGAGCTGTTTTTT
v_gene: TRBV12-1; d_gene: .; abundance: .; j_gene: TRBJ2-3; CDR3aa: CASSFGRGTDTQYF; CDR3nt: .
v_gene: TRBV10-2; d_gene: .; abundance: .; j_gene: TRBJ1-6; CDR3aa: CASSEMGRSSYNSPLHF; CDR3nt: TGCGCCAGCAGTGAGATGGGAAGGAGCTCCTATAATTCACCCCTCCACTTT
v_gene: TRBV6-6; d_gene: TRBD1; abundance: .; j_gene: TRBJ1-5; CDR3aa: CASSSPGGRGQPQHF; CDR3nt: TGTGCCAGCAGTTCTCCAGGGGGCCGAGGTCAGCCCCAGCATTTT
v_gene: TRBV30; d_gene: TRBD1; abundance: .; j_gene: TRBJ1-2; CDR3aa: CAWDGTGLKNGYTF; CDR3nt: TGTGCCTGGGACGGGACAGGACTAAAAAATGGCTACACCTTC
v_gene: TRBV19; d_gene: .; abundance: few; j_gene: TRBJ1-5; CDR3aa: CASSISFINQPQHF; CDR3nt: TGTGCCAGTAGTATTAGCTTTATCAATCAGCCCCAGCATTTT
v_gene: TRBV19; d_gene: .; abundance: .; j_gene: TRBJ1-5; CDR3aa: CASSIDRGEPQHF; CDR3nt: TGTGCCAGTAGTATAGATCGGGGAGAGCCCCAGCATTTT
v_gene: TRBV7-9; d_gene: .; abundance: once; j_gene: TRBJ1-6; CDR3aa: CASSLGLMTPLHF; CDR3nt: TGTGCCAGCAGCTTAGGACTGATGACACCCCTCCACTTT
v_gene: TRBV15; d_gene: .; abundance: once; j_gene: TRBJ2-3; CDR3aa: CATSSSLAKSDTQYF; CDR3nt: TGTGCCACCAGCAGCTCCCTAGCGAAATCAGATACGCAGTATTTT
v_gene: TRBV28; d_gene: .; abundance: .; j_gene: TRBJ2-2; CDR3aa: CASRDTGELFF; CDR3nt: TGTGCCAGCAGGGACACCGGGGAGCTGTTTTTT
v_gene: TRBV25-1; d_gene: TRBD2; abundance: .; j_gene: TRBJ2-2; CDR3aa: CASTGGGGELFF; CDR3nt: TGTGCCAGCACTGGGGGGGGCGGGGAGCTGTTTTTT
v_gene: TRBV29-1; d_gene: TRBD1; abundance: .; j_gene: TRBJ1-3; CDR3aa: CSVSGQGGSGNTIYF; CDR3nt: TGCAGCGTCAGTGGGCAGGGGGGCTCTGGAAACACCATATATTTT
v_gene: TRBV6-1; d_gene: TRBD2; abundance: few; j_gene: TRBJ2-5; CDR3aa: CASSGFLAGGGRETQYF; CDR3nt: TGTGCCAGCAGTGGGTTCCTCGCCGGGGGGGGCCGGGAGACCCAGTACTTC
v_gene: TRBV2; d_gene: .; abundance: many; j_gene: TRBJ1-3; CDR3aa: CASSVDSSGNTIYF; CDR3nt: TGTGCCAGCAGTGTGGACAGCTCTGGAAACACCATATATTTT
v_gene: TRBV7-8; d_gene: .; abundance: .; j_gene: TRBJ2-7; CDR3aa: CASSFPPRQEQYF; CDR3nt: TGTGCCAGCAGCTTCCCTCCCCGACAGGAGCAGTACTTC
v_gene: TRBV5-1; d_gene: .; abundance: .; j_gene: TRBJ1-1; CDR3aa: CASSLVSGRTEAFF; CDR3nt: TGCGCCAGCAGCTTGGTATCGGGGCGAACTGAAGCTTTCTTT
v_gene: TRBV5-4; d_gene: TRBD1; abundance: few; j_gene: TRBJ2-7; CDR3aa: CASSRTGTSSYEQYF; CDR3nt: TGTGCCAGCAGCCGGACAGGGACCAGCTCCTACGAGCAGTACTTC
v_gene: TRBV20-1; d_gene: TRBD1; abundance: .; j_gene: TRBJ1-1; CDR3aa: CSASRQGEAFF; CDR3nt: TGCAGTGCTTCGCGACAGGGAGAAGCTTTCTTT
v_gene: TRBV13; d_gene: .; abundance: once; j_gene: TRBJ2-3; CDR3aa: CASSSMAYTDTQYF; CDR3nt: TGTGCCAGCAGCTCCATGGCTTACACAGATACGCAGTATTTT
v_gene: TRBV6-5; d_gene: .; abundance: .; j_gene: TRBJ1-2; CDR3aa: CASTDRQGSGYTF; CDR3nt: TGTGCCAGCACCGACCGACAAGGCTCCGGCTACACCTTC
v_gene: TRBV4-1; d_gene: .; abundance: .; j_gene: TRBJ1-1; CDR3aa: CASSQVGGNTEAFF; CDR3nt: TGCGCCAGCAGCCAAGTTGGGGGTAACACTGAAGCTTTCTTT
v_gene: TRBV7-8; d_gene: TRBD1; abundance: .; j_gene: TRBJ2-7; CDR3aa: CASSIRDRGYEQYF; CDR3nt: TGTGCCAGCAGCATCCGGGACAGGGGCTACGAGCAGTACTTC
v_gene: TRBV19; d_gene: .; abundance: .; j_gene: TRBJ1-5; CDR3aa: CATERGGSNQPQHF; CDR3nt: TGTGCCACAGAACGCGGGGGCAGCAATCAGCCCCAGCATTTT
v_gene: TRBV7-9; d_gene: .; abundance: .; j_gene: TRBJ2-2; CDR3aa: CASSSSPAGELFF; CDR3nt: TGTGCCAGCAGCTCTTCCCCGGCCGGGGAGCTGTTTTTT
v_gene: TRBV27; d_gene: TRBD1; abundance: .; j_gene: TRBJ2-7; CDR3aa: CASSPRDRADEQYF; CDR3nt: TGTGCCAGCAGTCCCCGGGACAGGGCGGACGAGCAGTACTTC
v_gene: TRBV5-1; d_gene: TRBD1; abundance: .; j_gene: TRBJ1-5; CDR3aa: CASSLDGQGNQPQHF; CDR3nt: TGCGCCAGCAGCTTAGATGGACAGGGCAATCAGCCCCAGCATTTT
v_gene: TRBV6-1; d_gene: .; abundance: .; j_gene: TRBJ1-1; CDR3aa: CASSEPQGSTEAFF; CDR3nt: TGTGCCAGCAGTGAACCCCAGGGGAGCACTGAAGCTTTCTTT
v_gene: TRBV28; d_gene: .; abundance: .; j_gene: TRBJ1-5; CDR3aa: CASSLQTSNQPQHF; CDR3nt: TGTGCCAGCAGTTTGCAGACTAGCAATCAGCCCCAGCATTTT
v_gene: TRBV19; d_gene: TRBD1; abundance: .; j_gene: TRBJ2-3; CDR3aa: CASSTTDRWADTQYF; CDR3nt: TGTGCCAGTAGTACAACGGACAGGTGGGCAGATACGCAGTATTTT
v_gene: TRBV5-1; d_gene: .; abundance: .; j_gene: TRBJ1-1; CDR3aa: CASSLGHTEAFF; CDR3nt: TGCGCCAGCAGCTTGGGTCATACTGAAGCTTTCTTT
v_gene: TRBV10-3; d_gene: .; abundance: .; j_gene: TRBJ1-1; CDR3aa: CAIRGNTEAFF; CDR3nt: TGTGCCATCAGGGGAAACACTGAAGCTTTCTTT
v_gene: TRBV5-4; d_gene: .; abundance: .; j_gene: TRBJ2-7; CDR3aa: CASSLDPFSYEQYF; CDR3nt: TGTGCCAGCAGCTTGGACCCTTTCTCCTACGAGCAGTACTTC
v_gene: TRBV6-1; d_gene: .; abundance: once; j_gene: TRBJ2-7; CDR3aa: CASSERGHYEQYF; CDR3nt: TGTGCCAGCAGTGAACGCGGTCACTACGAGCAGTACTTC
v_gene: TRBV2; d_gene: .; abundance: few; j_gene: TRBJ1-1; CDR3aa: CASCRGSHTEAFF; CDR3nt: TGTGCCAGCTGTAGAGGGTCCCACACTGAAGCTTTCTTT
v_gene: TRBV19; d_gene: .; abundance: .; j_gene: TRBJ2-5; CDR3aa: CASSVGIQETQYF; CDR3nt: TGTGCCAGTAGTGTTGGGATCCAAGAGACCCAGTACTTC
v_gene: TRBV5-4; d_gene: TRBD1; abundance: .; j_gene: TRBJ1-2; CDR3aa: CASSLGTGNGYTF; CDR3nt: TGTGCCAGCAGCCTAGGGACAGGGAATGGCTACACCTTC
v_gene: TRBV23-1; d_gene: .; abundance: .; j_gene: TRBJ2-7; CDR3aa: CASSHDHTYEQYF; CDR3nt: TGCGCCAGCAGTCACGATCATACCTACGAGCAGTACTTC
v_gene: TRBV19; d_gene: TRBD1; abundance: .; j_gene: TRBJ1-5; CDR3aa: CASSIKGQGAQPQHF; CDR3nt: TGTGCCAGTAGTATTAAAGGACAGGGGGCGCAGCCCCAGCATTTT
v_gene: TRBV6-5; d_gene: TRBD1; abundance: few; j_gene: TRBJ2-7; CDR3aa: CASTGTAFSYEQYF; CDR3nt: TGTGCCAGCACCGGGACAGCTTTCTCCTACGAGCAGTACTTC
v_gene: TRBV5-1; d_gene: TRBD1; abundance: .; j_gene: TRBJ1-1; CDR3aa: CASSPDRGTEAFF; CDR3nt: TGCGCCAGCAGCCCGGACAGGGGGACTGAAGCTTTCTTT
v_gene: TRBV5-8; d_gene: .; abundance: .; j_gene: TRBJ1-2; CDR3aa: CASTLGVVTNYGYTF; CDR3nt: TGTGCCAGCACCCTTGGGGTCGTAACTAACTATGGCTACACCTTC
v_gene: TRBV5-5; d_gene: .; abundance: .; j_gene: TRBJ2-1; CDR3aa: CASSSINEQFF; CDR3nt: TGTGCCAGCAGCTCTATAAATGAGCAGTTCTTC
v_gene: TRBV6-5; d_gene: .; abundance: once; j_gene: TRBJ1-2; CDR3aa: CASRKTVVGYGYTF; CDR3nt: TGTGCCAGCAGAAAGACGGTGGTGGGCTATGGCTACACCTTC
v_gene: TRBV7-6; d_gene: TRBD2; abundance: .; j_gene: TRBJ2-3; CDR3aa: CASSLSGLAGGQDTQYF; CDR3nt: TGTGCCAGCAGCTTATCGGGACTAGCGGGGGGGCAAGATACGCAGTATTTT
v_gene: TRBV11-3; d_gene: .; abundance: once; j_gene: TRBJ2-1; CDR3aa: CASSLSQTNEQFF; CDR3nt: TGTGCCAGCAGCTTAAGCCAGACCAATGAGCAGTTCTTC
v_gene: TRBV3-1/TRBV3-2; d_gene: TRBD1; abundance: .; j_gene: TRBJ1-2; CDR3aa: CASSQSWDRTGYTF; CDR3nt: TGTGCCAGCAGCCAATCTTGGGACAGGACTGGCTACACCTTC
v_gene: TRBV3-1/TRBV3-2; d_gene: .; abundance: .; j_gene: TRBJ1-2; CDR3aa: CASSHRLANYGYTF; CDR3nt: TGTGCCAGCAGCCACAGACTCGCCAACTATGGCTACACCTTC
v_gene: TRBV7-9; d_gene: TRBD1; abundance: .; j_gene: TRBJ2-7; CDR3aa: CASSSTTGNYEQYF; CDR3nt: TGTGCCAGCAGCTCCACGACAGGGAACTACGAGCAGTACTTC
v_gene: TRBV7-8; d_gene: TRBD1; abundance: once; j_gene: TRBJ1-1; CDR3aa: CASSAQDRVNTEAFF; CDR3nt: TGTGCCAGCAGCGCGCAAGACAGGGTGAACACTGAAGCTTTCTTT